This record concerns one T cell receptor (beta chain) sequence. Its antigen is currently not known. No much larger clone exists at a distance of one base, and base qualities are not known. This entry is derived from a study of long-term antiretroviral therapy in people with HIV (dated 2022 in TCRdb). With regard to the full study: Collection of the earliest samples took place about a decade ahead of the 2015 WHO recommendation for immediate ART, at a time when ART was typically delayed until CD4 counts fell. A retrospective serial study tested whether ART initiation and durable HIV suppression were associated with changes in peripheral blood TRB repertoire composition and diversity. The cohort contributed about 180 cryopreserved PBMC samples from 30 adults with confirmed HIV infection, collected serially over a mean of about 6 years (range 1-12). About 35% of the 30 participants with HIV were female. No cross-contamination during QIAcube processing turned up in test extractions that ran a monoclonal T-cell line alongside more than 30 polyclonal samples. Paper-wide results and their limitations: The samples were dated from about 2003 to 2018, and the ART regimens that were used may be less effective than current ART regimens. Since PBMC availability was limited, sequencing covered only the TCR beta chain, with no alpha chain pairing. Compared with controls, HIV repertoires had narrower CDR3 length ranges, and the network structure pointed to an antigen-experienced repertoire that shifted only slightly toward naive after ART. Starting ART was linked to a significant rise in TRB diversity, yet even with long-term ART the diversity remained significantly lower than in transplant donor controls. Inferences about post-ART repertoire changes were limited because no data were available on ART adherence, viral resistance or therapy changes. Expanded TRB clones identified before ART initiation dominated the repertoire across all time points, though the dominance fluctuated and decreased in many PLHIV after ART. Because pre-ART samples had limited cell numbers, unsorted PBMC were profiled rather than sorted CD4+ and CD8+ T cells.

Participants were included only if at least one PBMC sample before ART initiation and at least two post-ART samples were available. Every participant with HIV received treatment in the United States of America. Before DNA extraction, cryopreserved samples of roughly 0.9-11 million PBMC were thawed and washed. At the time of the earliest PBMC sample, participants with HIV were aged between roughly 20 and 60 years. PBMC samples from each participant spanned 1-4 timepoints before ART initiation and 2-8 timepoints after ART initiation, with a median of 7 samples. For every participant, serial HIV viral load, CD4+ T-cell count, ART history and demographic data were obtained. Using a Qiagen kit on a QIAcube, genomic DNA was extracted from unsorted PBMC, with samples processed in batches of 12. The immunoSEQ hsTCRB v3.0 assay was used at survey level resolution to sequence the TRB variable region. The target sequencing depth for TRB was 40,000-50,000 T-cell genomes per sample. Pooled TRB libraries were sequenced on an Illumina MiSeq with a v3 150-cycle kit. The paper's processing steps were these. Repertoire analysis ran in R within a reproducible Nextflow workflow covering QC, data transformation and analysis. LymphoSeq2, an R package for exploring AIRR-Seq data, was used to implement the custom analyses. A handful of samples that produced fewer than 5000 total TRB sequences were removed, so fewer than 200 HIV repertoires were analyzed. Among the approximately 190 retained HIV repertoires, about 59 were collected before ART initiation and approximately 130 were collected after ART initiation. Repertoires were downsampled to 5000 TRB nucleotide sequences, with summary statistics averaged over 100 downsampling iterations. The analysis kept only TRB sequences whose CDR3 regions were at least seven amino acids long. Two measures captured diversity: a Shannon entropy-derived clonality score and the Gini coefficient. In repertoire networks, the top 5000 CDR3 amino acid sequences were linked whenever an edit distance of one separated two sequences. For TRB CDR3 amino acid sequences, antigen specificity groups and MHC restriction were predicted with GLIPH2. To flag known CMV, EBV, HIV or tissue antigen associations, CDR3 amino acid sequences were matched against VDJdb and McPAS-TCR. Pre-ART, post-ART and control groups were compared with Wilcoxon signed-rank tests and Holm-Bonferroni correction. TCRdb holds this immuneACCESS table with in-frame rearrangements only. Some clones are missing; in checked studies, unresolved V genes explain under half, and the rest has no known cause. V and J calls and clone size are those listed in that table; D and trimming were worked out from the DNA. For this sample the table gives 30,000 to 40,000 clones, of which almost 97% were detected only once. Jointly, the top ten make up around 2.7% of the sample.

Via the germline V gene, CDR1 is SGDLS and CDR2 YYNGEE. Clipping removes 4 bases from V and 6 bases from J, with 7 as the unmatched junction base count. From cysteine to phenylalanine, the CDR3 is 15 amino acids long. The kept DNA is CDR3 alone, 45 bases in frame from the first base. This sequence was found in a man between 25 and 39 years old with HIV. The sequenced sample was unsorted PBMCs, obtained 6.9 years after starting antiretroviral therapy. The chain is assembled from TRBV9 and TRBJ2-3; TRBD2 matches 11 bases in the middle. DNA sequence: TGTGCCAGCAGCTTTAGCGGGGGGGCCTCGGATACGCAGTATTTT. It translates as CASSFSGGASDTQYF. Outside the CDR3, residues come from the reference TRBV9 and TRBJ2-3 proteins, so the full variable domain is: DSGVTQTPKHLITATGQRVTLRCSPRSGDLSVYWYQQSLDQGLQFLIQYYNGEERAKGNILERFSAQQFPDLHSELNLSSLELGDSALYFCASSFSGGASDTQYFGPGTRLTVL.